The T cell receptor beta chain under discussion was sequenced for a study of blood T cell repertoires in COVID-19. Study summary: COVID-19 samples collected from the United States, Italy and Spain covered acute and convalescent phases. Sources were T cells, B-cell-depleted T cells, or PBMCs; the material itself was cDNA or gDNA.

The germline CDR1 and CDR2 sequences are SGHTA and FQGNSA. The CDR3 is 14 residues long. J gave up 6 bases and V 1 base, and 3 bases lay outside the gene matches. Authors' methods: Counts of nucleated cells, estimated from reference gene primer amplification, were obtained. Libraries were prepared by immunoSEQ multiplex PCR; TCRdb keeps only in-frame clonotypes and omits some of them. The D gene and trimming were derived from the DNA, and the V and J assignments and clone size from that table. The sample holds 130,000 to 150,000 clones, roughly 77% seen once. Sequencing was carried out using peripheral blood. V usage is TRBV7-2 and J usage is TRBJ1-5, with 7 nucleotides matching TRBD1. This receptor was identified in a woman between 70 and 85 years old with COVID-19, enrolled during active disease. CDR3 DNA sequence: TGTGCCAGCAGCTTAGGAGGGGGCGGTCAGCCCCAGCATTTT. It is translated as CASSLGGGGQPQHF.